These T cell receptor beta chains were read from a single sample in a study of Graves' ophthalmopathy and Graves' hyperthyroidism. TCRdb re-analysed the multiplex PCR reads in MiXCR, keeping a single row per CDR3 protein. The table shows approximately 500,000 distinct CDR3 sequences, with about 15% occurring only once. The source material was blood. All receptors come from a woman aged 25 to 39 with Graves' ophthalmopathy. Both conserved end residues are part of each CDR3. The D gene is left open where the match is weak. Clone size appears in some rows only: once, few, many, or a class for an expanded clone.

>TRBJ2-5|TRBV12-5|-|many
TGTGCTAGTGGTTTGGTTAAGGAGACCCAGTACTTC
CASGLVKETQYF
>TRBJ1-1|TRBV28|-|few
TGTGCCAGCAAGGGGGACCGCCCGGGACACCAGAACACTGAAGCTTTCTTT
CASKGDRPGHQNTEAFF
>TRBJ2-7|TRBV11-2|TRBD2|many
TGTGCCAGCACCTTAGAGGTCGTAGCGGGGGGGGCATACGAGCAGTACTTC
CASTLEVVAGGAYEQYF
>TRBJ1-1|TRBV14|-|many
TGTGCCAGCAGCCAAGCGACTAGTGGAGCTTTCTTT
CASSQATSGAFF
>TRBJ2-7|TRBV18|-|few
TGTGCCAGCTCACCTTCTAGAGGGACTTGGGAGCAGTACTTC
CASSPSRGTWEQYF
>TRBJ2-7|TRBV28|-|many
TGTGCCAGCAGTTTGGTGGCAGGGGATGCCTACGAGCAGTACTTC
CASSLVAGDAYEQYF
>TRBJ2-7|TRBV6-1|TRBD1|-
TGTGCCAGCAGTCGAACAGGGGGCGCGGCCCACGAGCAGTACTTC
CASSRTGGAAHEQYF
>TRBJ1-5|TRBV7-2|-|many
TGTGCCAGCAGACCTCGCTCTCCGGTAATATATCAGCCCCAGCATTTT
CASRPRSPVIYQPQHF
>TRBJ1-1|TRBV28|TRBD1|many
TGTGCCAGTTCATCCAGGGGGCTGAACACTGAAGCTTTCTTT
CASSSRGLNTEAFF
>TRBJ1-1|TRBV20-1|-|-
TGCAGTGCTAGCCCAGTGGGGTCCATGAACACTGAAGCTTTCTTT
CSASPVGSMNTEAFF
>TRBJ1-1|TRBV12-3/TRBV12-4|-|many
TGTGCCGTCTTCCGGGGCCACACTGAAGCTTTCTTT
CAVFRGHTEAFF
>TRBJ2-7|TRBV5-1|TRBD1|-
TGCGCCAGCAGCTCGACAGGGGGGTTCTACGAGCAGTACTTC
CASSSTGGFYEQYF
>TRBJ1-2|TRBV27|-|many
TGTGCCAGCAGTTTTAGCCTCGGTGGAAGGGATGGCTACACCTTC
CASSFSLGGRDGYTF
>TRBJ2-7|TRBV12-3/TRBV12-4|-|many
TGTGCCAGCAGTCCCCAGGTGGGGGGTCTCACCTACGAGCAGTACTTC
CASSPQVGGLTYEQYF
>TRBJ1-1|TRBV6-5|-|many
TGTGCCAGCAGTTCAGGTTATTCCACTGAAGCTTTCTTT
CASSSGYSTEAFF
>TRBJ1-6|TRBV12-3/TRBV12-4|-|many
TGTGCCAGCAGTTTATTCCCCGGTTATAATTCACCCCTCCACTTT
CASSLFPGYNSPLHF
>TRBJ2-5|TRBV27|-|many
TGTGCCAGCAGTTTAGGACTGTCGGGGGAGGCCCAGTACTTC
CASSLGLSGEAQYF
>TRBJ1-1|TRBV12-3/TRBV12-4|-|many
TGTGCCAGCAGTTTTAGAGTCTTAGGAGTAGCTTTCTTT
CASSFRVLGVAFF
>TRBJ1-2|TRBV18|TRBD1|many
TGTGCCAGCTCACCGGGTCCCCCGGGACAGGGGAACTATGGCTACACCTTC
CASSPGPPGQGNYGYTF
>TRBJ2-7|TRBV7-9|TRBD2|many
TGTGCCAGCACCTTTAGCGGGGCTGAGACCTACGAGCAGTACTTC
CASTFSGAETYEQYF
>TRBJ1-2|TRBV7-9|-|-
TGTGCCAGCGGCCAGGACGGTTTCTATGGCTACACCTTC
CASGQDGFYGYTF
>TRBJ1-1|TRBV30|TRBD1|-
TGTGCCTGGAGTACAGGGGGGGGGGACACTGAAGCTTTCTTT
CAWSTGGGDTEAFF
>TRBJ1-1|TRBV19|-|many
TGTGCCAGTATATCCCCGGGCTCGGGGACTGAAGCTTTCTTT
CASISPGSGTEAFF
>TRBJ1-5|TRBV19|TRBD1|many
TGTGCCAGTAGCCTCTCCCGGGACAGATTTCAGCCCCAGCATTTT
CASSLSRDRFQPQHF
>TRBJ2-5|TRBV2|-|many
TGTGCCAGCAGTTTGGCGACTGTCCAAGAGACCCAGTACTTC
CASSLATVQETQYF
>TRBJ1-2|TRBV6-1|-|-
TGTGCCAGCACTGGGGACACATATGGCGACACCTTC
CASTGDTYGDTF
>TRBJ2-5|TRBV28|-|many
TGTGCCAGCAGACCGAGGCGGGGGCGGGAGACCCAGTACTTC
CASRPRRGRETQYF
>TRBJ2-5|TRBV28|-|many
TGTGCCAGCAGTTTACAGTCGGGGCAGACCAGAGAGACCCAGTACTTC
CASSLQSGQTRETQYF
>TRBJ1-1|TRBV9|-|-
TGTGCCAGCAGCTCCTCAGGAGGGCAGAACACTGAAGCTTTCTTT
CASSSSGGQNTEAFF
>TRBJ1-1|TRBV19|-|many
TGTGCCAGTAGTATGGACGTCACCCTGAACACTGAAGCTTTCTTT
CASSMDVTLNTEAFF
>TRBJ2-7|TRBV30|-|few
TGTGCCTGGAGTGGAGACTGGCGGGGCTACGAGCAGTACTTC
CAWSGDWRGYEQYF
>TRBJ2-7|TRBV6-2/TRBV6-3|-|few
TGTGCCAGCAGTTACACTAGCCTAACAAGGGCCCGGGACTCCTACGAGCAGTACTTC
CASSYTSLTRARDSYEQYF
>TRBJ1-5|TRBV28|TRBD1|many
TGTGCCAGCAGTTTGGGACAGATCTATCAGCCCCAGCATTTT
CASSLGQIYQPQHF
>TRBJ1-1|TRBV15|-|many
TGTGCCACCAGCCGCAAGGGAATCACTGAAGCTTTCTTT
CATSRKGITEAFF
>TRBJ2-7|TRBV28|-|many
TGTGCCAGCAGTTTAGGATCCATTAGCTACGAGCAGTACTTC
CASSLGSISYEQYF
>TRBJ1-5|TRBV6-5|-|many
TGTGCCAGCAGGTGGACGGATAGCAATCAGCCCCAGCATTTT
CASRWTDSNQPQHF
>TRBJ2-7|TRBV2|TRBD1|many
TGTGCCAGCAAATCCAAAACCGACAGGGAGCCCCCCTACGAGCAGTACTTC
CASKSKTDREPPYEQYF
>TRBJ1-5|TRBV6-2/TRBV6-3|TRBD1|many
TGTGCCAGCAGTATCCAGGGGGCGAGCAATCAGCCCCAGCATTTT
CASSIQGASNQPQHF
>TRBJ2-4|TRBV27|TRBD1|-
TGTGCCAGCAGTTATACAGGGGGCCCGGGCGCCAAAAACATTCAGTACTTC
CASSYTGGPGAKNIQYF
>TRBJ1-2|TRBV14|-|many
TGTGCCAGCAGCCAAGATCATGGGCGGACTACCTATGGCTACACCTTC
CASSQDHGRTTYGYTF
>TRBJ1-1|TRBV4-1|-|many
TGCGCCAGCAGCCAAGAAGAAGATGCCGGGAAAGCTTTCTTT
CASSQEEDAGKAFF
>TRBJ2-7|TRBV6-1|TRBD1|many
TGTGCCAGCAGTGAAGGGGAGACAGGGGGCTACGAGCAGTACTTC
CASSEGETGGYEQYF
>TRBJ1-6|TRBV15|-|many
TGTGCCACCAGCAGGGCCGGCGGGTCACCCCTCCACTTT
CATSRAGGSPLHF
>TRBJ2-7|TRBV20-1|TRBD2|many
TGCAGTGCTAGACGCGGGGGGTTCGACGAGCAGTACTTC
CSARRGGFDEQYF
>TRBJ2-2|TRBV6-2/TRBV6-3|-|many
TGTGCCAGCAGTTATAGGGCTAGCGCTGGGGAGCTGTTTTTT
CASSYRASAGELFF
>TRBJ2-5|TRBV14|-|few
TGTGCCAGCAGCCAAGGCTCCACGAGGGCAGAGACCCAGTACTTC
CASSQGSTRAETQYF
>TRBJ2-7|TRBV28|TRBD2|many
TGTGCCAGCAGCCCGAGATGGAGGTTGGCGGGAGCCTACGAGCAGTACTTC
CASSPRWRLAGAYEQYF